This T cell receptor (beta chain) was captured in a study of blood T cell repertoires in COVID-19. Whole-study context: T cells, B-cell-depleted T cells, or PBMCs provided the cDNA or gDNA that served as material.

V was clipped by 0 bases and J by 7 bases, with 13 bases between them. The CDR3 loop spans 15 amino acids. The germline CDR1 and CDR2 sequences are WSHSY and SAAADI. Study processing details: Nucleated cell counts were estimated from reference gene primer amplification. Produced via immunoSEQ multiplex PCR; TCRdb's table is partial and in-frame only. V and J calls plus clone size are reproduced from that table; the DNA served to infer D and trimming. The sample shows roughly 48,000 clones, 77% of them seen only once. The sequenced sample was peripheral blood. This clonotype originated in a human donor with active or convalescent COVID-19. The donor label of this sample is uncertain. The J gene is TRBJ2-1, the V gene TRBV10-2; maybe TRBD2 (6 bases). CDR3 DNA sequence: TGCGCCAGCAGTGAGTCAATGGGACTTTTAAATGAGCAGTTCTTC. Its protein is CASSESMGLLNEQFF.